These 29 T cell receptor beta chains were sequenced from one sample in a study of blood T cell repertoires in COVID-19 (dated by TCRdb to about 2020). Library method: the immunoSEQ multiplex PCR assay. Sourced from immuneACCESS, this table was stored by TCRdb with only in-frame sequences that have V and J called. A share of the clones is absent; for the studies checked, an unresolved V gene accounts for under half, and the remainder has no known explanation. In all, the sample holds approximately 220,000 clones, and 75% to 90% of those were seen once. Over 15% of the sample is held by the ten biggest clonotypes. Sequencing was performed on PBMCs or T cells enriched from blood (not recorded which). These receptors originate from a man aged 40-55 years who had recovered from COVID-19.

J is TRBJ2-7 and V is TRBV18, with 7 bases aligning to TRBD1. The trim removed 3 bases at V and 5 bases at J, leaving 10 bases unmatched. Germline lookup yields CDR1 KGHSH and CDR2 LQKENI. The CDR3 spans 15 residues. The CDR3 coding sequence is TGTGCCAGCTCACCTAGGGGGCGCATTTTTGACGAGCAGTACTTC. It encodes CASSPRGRIFDEQYF.

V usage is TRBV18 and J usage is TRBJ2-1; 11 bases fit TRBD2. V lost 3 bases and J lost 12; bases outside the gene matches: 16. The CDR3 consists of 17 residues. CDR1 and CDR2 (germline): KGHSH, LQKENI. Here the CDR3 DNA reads TGTGCCAGCTCACCTAGGATAGGGACTAGCGGTCTGGAGGGGCAGTTCTTC. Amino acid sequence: CASSPRIGTSGLEGQFF. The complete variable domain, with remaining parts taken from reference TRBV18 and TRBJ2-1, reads NAGVMQNPRHLVRRRGQEARLRCSPMKGHSHVYWYRQLPEEGLKFMVYLQKENIIDESGMPKERFSAEFPKEGPSILRIQQVVRGDSAAYFCASSPRIGTSGLEGQFFGPGTRLTVL.

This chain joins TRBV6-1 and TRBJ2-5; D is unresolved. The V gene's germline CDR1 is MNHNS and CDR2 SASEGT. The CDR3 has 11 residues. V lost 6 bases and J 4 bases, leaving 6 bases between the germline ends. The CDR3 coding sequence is TGTGCCAGCAGCTTCGGAGAGACCCAGTACTTC. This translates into CASSFGETQYF.

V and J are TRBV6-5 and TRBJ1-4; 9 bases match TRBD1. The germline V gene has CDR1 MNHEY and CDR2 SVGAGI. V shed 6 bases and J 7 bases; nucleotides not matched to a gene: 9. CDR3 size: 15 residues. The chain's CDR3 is CASSPYRGLGEKLFF. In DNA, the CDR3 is TGTGCCAGCAGCCCCTACAGGGGGCTAGGTGAAAAACTGTTTTTT.

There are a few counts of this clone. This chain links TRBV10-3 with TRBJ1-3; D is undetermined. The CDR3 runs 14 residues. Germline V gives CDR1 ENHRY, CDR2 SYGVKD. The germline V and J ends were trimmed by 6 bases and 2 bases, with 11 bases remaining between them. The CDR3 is CAIRNPDTGNTIYF. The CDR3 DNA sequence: TGTGCCATCAGGAATCCCGACACTGGAAACACCATATATTTT.

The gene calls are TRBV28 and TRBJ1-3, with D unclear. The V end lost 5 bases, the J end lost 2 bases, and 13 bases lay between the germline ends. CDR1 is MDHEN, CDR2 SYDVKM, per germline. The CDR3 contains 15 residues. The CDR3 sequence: CASSTLVVTGNTIYF. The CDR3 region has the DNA TGTGCCAGCAGTACTTTGGTGGTAACTGGAAACACCATATATTTT.

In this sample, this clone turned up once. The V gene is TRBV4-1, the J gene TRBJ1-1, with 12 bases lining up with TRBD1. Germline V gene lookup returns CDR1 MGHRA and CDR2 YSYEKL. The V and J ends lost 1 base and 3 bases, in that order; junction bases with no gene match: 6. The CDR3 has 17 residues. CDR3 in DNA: TGCGCCAGCAGCCAAGCGGGACAGGGGGCGTTAGACACTGAAGCTTTCTTT. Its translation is CASSQAGQGALDTEAFF.

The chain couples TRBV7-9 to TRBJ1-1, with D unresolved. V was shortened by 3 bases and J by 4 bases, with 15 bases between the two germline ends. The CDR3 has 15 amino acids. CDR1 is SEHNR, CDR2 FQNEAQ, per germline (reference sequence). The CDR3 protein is CASSFGPSRGTEAFF. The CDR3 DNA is TGTGCCAGCAGCTTCGGACCCTCTCGGGGCACTGAAGCTTTCTTT.

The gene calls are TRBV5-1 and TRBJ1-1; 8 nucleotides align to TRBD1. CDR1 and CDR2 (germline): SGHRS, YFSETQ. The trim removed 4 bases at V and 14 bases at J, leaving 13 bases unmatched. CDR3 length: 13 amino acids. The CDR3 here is CASSPLTGESRFF. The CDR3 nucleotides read TGCGCCAGCAGCCCTCTGACAGGGGAAAGCAGATTCTTT.

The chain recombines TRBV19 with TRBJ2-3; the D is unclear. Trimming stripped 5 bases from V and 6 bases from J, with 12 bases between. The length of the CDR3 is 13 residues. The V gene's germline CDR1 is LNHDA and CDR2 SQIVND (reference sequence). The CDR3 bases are TGTGCCAGTAGTGCCAGGTCGGCCGATACGCAGTATTTT. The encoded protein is CASSARSADTQYF.

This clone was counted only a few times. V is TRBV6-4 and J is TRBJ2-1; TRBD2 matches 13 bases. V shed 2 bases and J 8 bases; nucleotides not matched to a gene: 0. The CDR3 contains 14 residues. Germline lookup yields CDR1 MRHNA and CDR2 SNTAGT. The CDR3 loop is CASSDGLAGDEQFF. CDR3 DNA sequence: TGTGCCAGCAGTGACGGACTAGCGGGAGATGAGCAGTTCTTC.

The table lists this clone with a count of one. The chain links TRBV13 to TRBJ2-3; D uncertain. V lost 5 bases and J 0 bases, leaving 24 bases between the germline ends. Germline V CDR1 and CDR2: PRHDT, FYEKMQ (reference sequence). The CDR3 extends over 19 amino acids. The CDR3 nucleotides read TGTGCCAGCAGCGCCAGAAGATTTCCCAACAGAAGAAGCACAGATACGCAGTATTTT. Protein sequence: CASSARRFPNRRSTDTQYF.

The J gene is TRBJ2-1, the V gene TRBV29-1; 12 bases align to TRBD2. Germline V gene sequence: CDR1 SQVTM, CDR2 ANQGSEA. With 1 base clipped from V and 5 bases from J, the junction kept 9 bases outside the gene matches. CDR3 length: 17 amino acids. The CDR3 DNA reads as TGCAGCGTTGAAGGACTAGCGGGAGCGTTTACGAACAATGAGCAGTTCTTC. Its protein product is CSVEGLAGAFTNNEQFF.

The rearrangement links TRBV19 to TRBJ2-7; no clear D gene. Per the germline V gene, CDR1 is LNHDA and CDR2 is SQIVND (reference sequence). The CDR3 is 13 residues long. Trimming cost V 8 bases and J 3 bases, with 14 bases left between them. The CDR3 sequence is CASSATLLYEQYF. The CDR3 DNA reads TGTGCCAGTTCAGCGACCCTACTCTACGAGCAGTACTTC.

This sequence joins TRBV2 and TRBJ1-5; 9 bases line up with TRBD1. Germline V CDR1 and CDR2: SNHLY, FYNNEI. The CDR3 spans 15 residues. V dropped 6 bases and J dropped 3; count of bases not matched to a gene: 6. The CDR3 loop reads CASRPTGGVNQPQHF. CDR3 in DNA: TGTGCCAGCAGGCCAACAGGGGGCGTCAATCAGCCCCAGCATTTT.

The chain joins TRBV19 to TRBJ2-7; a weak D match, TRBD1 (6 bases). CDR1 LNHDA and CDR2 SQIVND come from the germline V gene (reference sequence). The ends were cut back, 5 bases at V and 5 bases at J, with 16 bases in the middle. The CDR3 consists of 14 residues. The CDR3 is CASSAQDSLDEQYF. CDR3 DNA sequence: TGTGCCAGTAGTGCACAGGACAGCCTAGACGAGCAGTACTTC.

The CDR3 coding sequence is TGTGCCAGCACCAGGGGTAGCGGGAGAGGAGAGACCCAGTACTTC. Its protein is CASTRGSGRGETQYF. The genes are TRBV11-3 and TRBJ2-5, with 9 bases that match TRBD2. Germline V gene lookup returns CDR1 SGHNT and CDR2 YENEEA. The CDR3 totals 15 residues. J was trimmed by 4 bases and V by 7 bases; bases with no gene match: 10. Drawing the rest from reference TRBV11-3 and TRBJ2-5, the complete variable domain is EAGVVQSPRYKIIEKKQPVAFWCNPISGHNTLYWYLQNLGQGPELLIRYENEEAVDDSQLPKDRFSAERLKGVDSTLKIQPAELGDSAVYLCASTRGSGRGETQYFGPGTRLLVL.

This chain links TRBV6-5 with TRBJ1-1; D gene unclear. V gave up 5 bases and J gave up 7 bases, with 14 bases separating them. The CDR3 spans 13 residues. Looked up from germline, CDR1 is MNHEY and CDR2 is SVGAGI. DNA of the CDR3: TGTGCCAGCAGTAGGATGAGGGAGAGTGAAGCTTTCTTT. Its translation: CASSRMRESEAFF.

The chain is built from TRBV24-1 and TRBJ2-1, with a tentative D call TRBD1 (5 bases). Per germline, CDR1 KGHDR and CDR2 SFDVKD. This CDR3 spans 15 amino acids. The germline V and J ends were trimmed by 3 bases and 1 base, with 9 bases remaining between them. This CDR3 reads CATSDPTGSYNEQFF. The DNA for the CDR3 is TGTGCCACCAGTGATCCAACAGGTTCCTACAATGAGCAGTTCTTC.

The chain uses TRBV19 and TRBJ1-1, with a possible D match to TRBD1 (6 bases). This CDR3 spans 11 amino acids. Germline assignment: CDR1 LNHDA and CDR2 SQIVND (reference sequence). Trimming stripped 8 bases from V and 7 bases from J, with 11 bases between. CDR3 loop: CASGIRGEAFF. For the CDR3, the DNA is TGTGCCAGTGGCATCAGGGGTGAAGCTTTCTTT.

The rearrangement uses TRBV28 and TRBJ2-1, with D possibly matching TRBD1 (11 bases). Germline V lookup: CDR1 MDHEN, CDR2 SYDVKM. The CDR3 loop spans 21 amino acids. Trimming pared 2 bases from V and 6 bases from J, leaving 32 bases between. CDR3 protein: CASSLEPGTGGTSGILNEQFF. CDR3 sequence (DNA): TGTGCCAGCAGTTTAGAACCCGGGACAGGGGGAACTAGCGGGATCCTCAATGAGCAGTTCTTC.

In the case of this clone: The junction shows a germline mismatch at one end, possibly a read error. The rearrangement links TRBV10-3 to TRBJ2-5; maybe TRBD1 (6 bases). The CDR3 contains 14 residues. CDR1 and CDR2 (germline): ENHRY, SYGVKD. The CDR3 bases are TGTGCCATCAGTATAGGGGGTCTACAAGAGAGCCAGTACTTC. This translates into CAISIGGLQESQYF.

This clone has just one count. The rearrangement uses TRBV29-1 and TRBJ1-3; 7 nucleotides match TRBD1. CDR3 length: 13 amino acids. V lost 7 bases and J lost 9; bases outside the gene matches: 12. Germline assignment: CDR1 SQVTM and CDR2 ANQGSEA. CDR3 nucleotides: TGCAGCGCTAAAGGGACAGACTTTGGCACCATATATTTT. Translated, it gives CSAKGTDFGTIYF.

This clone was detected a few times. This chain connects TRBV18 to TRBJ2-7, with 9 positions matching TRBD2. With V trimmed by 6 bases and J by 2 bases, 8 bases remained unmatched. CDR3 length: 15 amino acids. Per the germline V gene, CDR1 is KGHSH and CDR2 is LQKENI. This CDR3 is CASSPRTSEAYEQYF. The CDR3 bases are TGTGCCAGCTCGCCTCGGACTAGCGAGGCCTACGAGCAGTACTTC. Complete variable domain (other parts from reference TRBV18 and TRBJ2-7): NAGVMQNPRHLVRRRGQEARLRCSPMKGHSHVYWYRQLPEEGLKFMVYLQKENIIDESGMPKERFSAEFPKEGPSILRIQQVVRGDSAAYFCASSPRTSEAYEQYFGPGTRLTVT.

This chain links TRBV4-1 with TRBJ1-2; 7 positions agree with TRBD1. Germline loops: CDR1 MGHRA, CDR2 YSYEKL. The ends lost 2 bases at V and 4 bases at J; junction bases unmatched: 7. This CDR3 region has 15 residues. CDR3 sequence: CASSQSDRVGYGYTF. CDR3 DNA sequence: TGCGCCAGCAGCCAATCCGACAGGGTGGGCTATGGCTACACCTTC.

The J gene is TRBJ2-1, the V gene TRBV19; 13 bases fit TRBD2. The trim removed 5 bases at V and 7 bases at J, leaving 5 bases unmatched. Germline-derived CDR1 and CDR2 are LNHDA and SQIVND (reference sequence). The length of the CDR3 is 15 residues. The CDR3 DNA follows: TGTGCCAGTAGTTACGCACTAGCGGGAGGGAATGAGCAGTTCTTC. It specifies CASSYALAGGNEQFF.

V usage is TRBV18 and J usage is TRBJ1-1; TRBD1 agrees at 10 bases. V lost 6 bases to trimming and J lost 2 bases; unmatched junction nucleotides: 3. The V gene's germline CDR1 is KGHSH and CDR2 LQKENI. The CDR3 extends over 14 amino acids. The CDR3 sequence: CASSGTGDNTEAFF. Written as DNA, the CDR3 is TGTGCCAGCTCGGGGACAGGGGATAACACTGAAGCTTTCTTT.

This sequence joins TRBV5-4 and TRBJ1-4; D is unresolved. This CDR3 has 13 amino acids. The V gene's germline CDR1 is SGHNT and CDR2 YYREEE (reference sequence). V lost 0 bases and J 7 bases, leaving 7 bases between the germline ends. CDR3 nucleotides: TGTGCCAGCAGCTTGGGGGCGGGTGAAAAACTGTTTTTT. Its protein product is CASSLGAGEKLFF.

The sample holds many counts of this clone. The CDR3 sequence is CASSVEPSSYNSPLHF. The CDR3 coding sequence is TGTGCCAGCAGCGTAGAACCCAGCTCCTATAATTCACCCCTCCACTTT. This chain links TRBV9 with TRBJ1-6; D call uncertain. The CDR3 totals 16 residues. V was shortened by 0 bases and J by 0 bases, with 7 bases between the two germline ends. Per germline, CDR1 SGDLS and CDR2 YYNGEE.